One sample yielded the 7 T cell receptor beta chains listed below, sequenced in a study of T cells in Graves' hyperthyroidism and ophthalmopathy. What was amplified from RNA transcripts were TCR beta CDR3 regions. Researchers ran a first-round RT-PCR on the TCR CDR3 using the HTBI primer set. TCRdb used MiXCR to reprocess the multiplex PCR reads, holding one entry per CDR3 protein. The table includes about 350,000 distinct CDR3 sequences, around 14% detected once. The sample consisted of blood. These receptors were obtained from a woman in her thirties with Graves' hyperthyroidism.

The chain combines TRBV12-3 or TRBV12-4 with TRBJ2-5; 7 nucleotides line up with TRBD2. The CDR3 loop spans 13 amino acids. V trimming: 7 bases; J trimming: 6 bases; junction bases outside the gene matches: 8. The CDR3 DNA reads TGTGCCAGCACCCAGGGAGGGTTTCAGACCCAGTACTTC. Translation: CASTQGGFQTQYF.

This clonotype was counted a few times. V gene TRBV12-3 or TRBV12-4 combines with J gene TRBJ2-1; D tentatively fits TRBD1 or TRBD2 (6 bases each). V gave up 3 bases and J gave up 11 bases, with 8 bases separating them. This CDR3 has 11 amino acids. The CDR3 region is CASSFRGQQFF. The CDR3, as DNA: TGTGCCAGCAGTTTCCGGGGGCAGCAGTTCTTC.

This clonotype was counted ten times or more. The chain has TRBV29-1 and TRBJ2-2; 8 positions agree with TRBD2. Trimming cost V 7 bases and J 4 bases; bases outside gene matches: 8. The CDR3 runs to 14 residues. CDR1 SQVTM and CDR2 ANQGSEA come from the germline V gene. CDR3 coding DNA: TGCAGCGCGGGGACTAGGGGGGGCACCGGGGAGCTGTTTTTT. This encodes CSAGTRGGTGELFF.

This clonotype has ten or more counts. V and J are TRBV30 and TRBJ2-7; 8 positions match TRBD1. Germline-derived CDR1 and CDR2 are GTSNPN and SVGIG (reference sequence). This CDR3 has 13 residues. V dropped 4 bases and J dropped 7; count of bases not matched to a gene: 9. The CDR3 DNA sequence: TGTGCCTGGACTCCCCTAGGGGACAGGGAGCAGTACTTC. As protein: CAWTPLGDREQYF. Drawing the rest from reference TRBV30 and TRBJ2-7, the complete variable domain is SQTIHQWPATLVQPVGSPLSLECTVEGTSNPNLYWYRQAAGRGLQLLFYSVGIGQISSEVPQNLSASRPQDRQFILSSKKLLLSDSGFYLCAWTPLGDREQYFGPGTRLTVT.

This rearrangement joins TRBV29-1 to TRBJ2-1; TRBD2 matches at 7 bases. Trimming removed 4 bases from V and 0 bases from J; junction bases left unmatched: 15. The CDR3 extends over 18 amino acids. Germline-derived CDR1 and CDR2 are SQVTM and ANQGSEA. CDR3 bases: TGCAGCGTTGGGGGGGGGAGGATAGCGTCAAGCTCCTACAATGAGCAGTTCTTC. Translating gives CSVGGGRIASSSYNEQFF.

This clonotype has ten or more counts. In DNA form, the CDR3 reads TGTGCCAGCAGTGGACCAGGGGACACTGAAGCTTTCTTT. Protein product: CASSGPGDTEAFF. V gene TRBV2 combines with J gene TRBJ1-1; a possible D gene is TRBD1 (6 bases). This CDR3 spans 13 amino acids. With 4 bases removed from V and 3 bases from J, the gap between germline ends came to 9 bases. Germline V gene lookup returns CDR1 SNHLY and CDR2 FYNNEI.

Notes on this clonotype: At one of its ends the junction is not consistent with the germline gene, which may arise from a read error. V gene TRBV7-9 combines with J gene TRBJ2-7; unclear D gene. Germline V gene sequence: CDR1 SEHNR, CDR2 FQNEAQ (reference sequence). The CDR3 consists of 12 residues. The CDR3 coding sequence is TGTGCCAGCAGCTCCGACTCCTACGAGCGGTACTTC. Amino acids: CASSSDSYERYF.